The next 21 T cell receptor beta chains were all read from a single sample in a study of shared T cell receptors in the human thymus. TCRdb keeps only in-frame clones here, not all; method: immunoSEQ multiplex PCR. There are approximately 730,000 clones in the sample; 80% to 90% occur only once, and around 0.01% lies in the top ten. The same data also contributed to another study, on human thymus T cells.

Sequencing was done on a sample of thymocytes. These receptors were obtained from a girl in the first two years of life with a congenital heart defect.

The chain combines TRBV6-6 with TRBJ2-1; 11 nucleotides agree with TRBD2. After removal of 6 bases from V and 8 bases from J, the junction contained 6 bases not matched to a gene. Germline V gene sequence: CDR1 MNHNY, CDR2 SVGAGI (reference sequence). This CDR3 has 14 residues. CDR3 nucleotide sequence: TGTGCCAGCAGCAGGACTAGCGGGCTGTATGAGCAGTTCTTC. It codes for CASSRTSGLYEQFF.

V gene TRBV18 combines with J gene TRBJ1-3; D might be TRBD1 (5 bases). V shed 2 bases and J shed 3 bases, with 14 bases lying between them. The CDR3 is made up of 16 amino acids. Germline V gene lookup returns CDR1 KGHSH and CDR2 LQKENI. CDR3 sequence reads: CASSPGARGHGNTIYF. The CDR3 bases are TGTGCCAGCTCACCAGGCGCCCGAGGACATGGAAACACCATATATTTT.

This sequence joins TRBV19 and TRBJ1-5; 8 nucleotides line up with TRBD1. Germline V CDR1 and CDR2: LNHDA, SQIVND (reference sequence). Losses at the gene ends were 5 bases for V and 3 bases for J; bases not matched to a gene: 6. CDR3 length equals 15 residues. In DNA, the CDR3 is TGTGCCAGTAGTCGGCCCAGGGGGCACAATCAGCCCCAGCATTTT. Translated, it gives CASSRPRGHNQPQHF.

The V call is TRBV27, the J call TRBJ1-5, with a weak D call TRBD1 (6 bases). Germline V lookup: CDR1 MNHEY, CDR2 SMNVEV (reference sequence). Trimming pared 3 bases from V and 1 base from J, leaving 10 bases between. The CDR3 has 15 residues. This CDR3 reads CASSLKRGSNQPQHF. Here the CDR3 DNA reads TGTGCCAGCAGTTTGAAGAGGGGGAGCAATCAGCCCCAGCATTTT.

The V and J genes are TRBV6-5 and TRBJ1-1; no reliable D call. The CDR3 sequence is 12 residues long. Germline values: CDR1 MNHEY, CDR2 SVGAGI. Trimming cost V 6 bases and J 4 bases, with 9 bases left between them. Written as DNA, the CDR3 is TGTGCCAGCAGCCAGGTCGGCACTGAAGCTTTCTTT. As protein: CASSQVGTEAFF.

The V call is TRBV2, the J call TRBJ2-5, with a tentative D call TRBD2 (7 bases). V lost 5 bases, J lost 2 bases, and 9 bases lay in between. CDR3 length: 13 residues. Germline loops: CDR1 SNHLY, CDR2 FYNNEI. The CDR3: CASSRGGQETQYF. The CDR3 bases are TGTGCCAGCAGTAGGGGGGGACAAGAGACCCAGTACTTC.

In DNA, the CDR3 is TGCGCCAGCAGCCTCAGGGGGCCCCAATCCTACAATGAGCAGTTCTTC. Translation: CASSLRGPQSYNEQFF. The chain has TRBV4-1 and TRBJ2-1, with 8 bases lining up with TRBD1. The germline gives CDR1 MGHRA, CDR2 YSYEKL. Losses at the gene ends were 4 bases for V and 1 base for J; bases not matched to a gene: 6. The CDR3 length is 16 residues.

The rearrangement joins TRBV5-1 to TRBJ1-2; possibly TRBD1 for D (5 bases). Trimming cost V 4 bases and J 5 bases, with 15 bases left between them. The CDR3 spans 14 residues. The V gene's germline CDR1 is SGHRS and CDR2 YFSETQ. CDR3 bases: TGCGCCAGCAGCCGGACTACAGGAACGTATGGCTACACCTTC. Its translation: CASSRTTGTYGYTF.

V gene TRBV2 combines with J gene TRBJ1-1, with a weak D call TRBD1 (6 bases). Germline CDR1 is SNHLY and CDR2 is FYNNEI. Trimming took 4 bases from V and 1 from J, leaving 13 bases between them. This CDR3 is 15 amino acids long. CDR3: CASSGIQGQNTEAFF. DNA for the CDR3: TGTGCCAGCAGTGGCATACAGGGCCAGAACACTGAAGCTTTCTTT.

The chain recombines TRBV6-5 with TRBJ2-1; perhaps TRBD2 as D (5 bases). Germline CDR1 MNHEY, CDR2 SVGAGI. The CDR3 length is 11 residues. Trimming took 8 bases from V and 8 from J, leaving 10 bases between them. DNA of the CDR3: TGTGCCAGCGCCCGAGGGTATGAGCAGTTCTTC. It yields the protein CASARGYEQFF.

The CDR3 sequence is CASSTGQGIDGYTF. The CDR3 coding sequence is TGTGCCAGCAGCACCGGACAGGGCATAGATGGCTACACCTTC. The V and J genes are TRBV6-1 and TRBJ1-2, with 8 bases aligning to TRBD1. Germline CDR1 MNHNS, CDR2 SASEGT. This CDR3 has 14 amino acids. J was trimmed by 6 bases and V by 6 bases; bases with no gene match: 9.

The V and J genes are TRBV10-1 and TRBJ2-3; 7 bases align to TRBD1. V was pared by 3 bases and J by 2 bases, with 11 bases of the junction left unmatched. Looked up from germline, CDR1 is WNHNN and CDR2 is SYGVQD (reference sequence). CDR3 size: 17 residues. CDR3 loop: CASSERDSFGATDTQYF. The CDR3 coding sequence is TGCGCCAGCAGTGAACGGGACAGTTTTGGGGCCACAGATACGCAGTATTTT.

J is TRBJ2-7 and V is TRBV4-3; weak D call: TRBD2 (6 bases). The CDR3 loop spans 18 amino acids. From germline, CDR1 is LGHNA and CDR2 YSLEER. Trimming removed 0 bases from V and 4 bases from J, with 22 bases in between. CDR3 coding DNA: TGCGCCAGCAGCCAAGATCGAAGCCCCGGGACTGGGGGTTACGAGCAGTACTTC. This translates into CASSQDRSPGTGGYEQYF.

The chain carries TRBV14 and TRBJ2-1; a weak D match, TRBD2 (6 bases). Trimming pared 2 bases from V and 8 bases from J, leaving 19 bases between. Germline CDR1 and CDR2: SGHDN and FVKESK. The CDR3 covers 16 residues. CDR3 DNA: TGTGCCAGCAGCCAACTCCCGGGGGAGGTACCCCATGAGCAGTTCTTC. Residues: CASSQLPGEVPHEQFF. Looking up the rest from reference TRBV14 and TRBJ2-1 gives the full variable domain: EAGVTQFPSHSVIEKGQTVTLRCDPISGHDNLYWYRRVMGKEIKFLLHFVKESKQDESGMPNNRFLAERTGGTYSTLKVQPAELEDSGVYFCASSQLPGEVPHEQFFGPGTRLTVL.

The rearrangement uses TRBV6-1 and TRBJ2-7, with TRBD1 as a possible D gene (6 bases). With 1 base removed from V and 4 bases from J, the gap between germline ends came to 23 bases. This CDR3 is built from 18 residues. Germline values: CDR1 MNHNS, CDR2 SASEGT. This chain's CDR3 is CASSEGFQSQDREYEQYF. The CDR3 DNA sequence: TGTGCCAGCAGTGAAGGTTTCCAATCCCAGGACAGAGAATACGAGCAGTACTTC.

This rearrangement joins TRBV4-3 to TRBJ2-1; possibly TRBD2 for D (6 bases). Per germline, CDR1 LGHNA and CDR2 YSLEER. V lost 4 bases, J lost 5 bases, and 15 bases lay in between. The CDR3 covers 15 residues. This CDR3 is CASSLVVAVDNEQFF. CDR3 in DNA: TGCGCCAGCAGCCTTGTGGTAGCGGTGGACAATGAGCAGTTCTTC.

The chain carries TRBV14 and TRBJ2-3, with D possibly matching TRBD2 (6 bases). V lost 1 base and J 0 bases, leaving 14 bases between the germline ends. This CDR3 contains 17 residues. CDR1 SGHDN and CDR2 FVKESK come from the germline V gene. The CDR3 loop is CASSQGCEEGSTDTQYF. The DNA of the CDR3 is TGTGCCAGCAGCCAAGGTTGTGAGGAGGGTAGCACAGATACGCAGTATTTT.

The chain has TRBV6-1 and TRBJ2-1; weak D call: TRBD1 (5 bases). The V end was cut by 7 bases, the J end by 8 bases, with 18 bases between. CDR3 length: 14 amino acids. Per the germline V gene, CDR1 is MNHNS and CDR2 is SASEGT. The CDR3 DNA reads TGTGCCAGCATCCTGGCAGGGATTATGGATGAGCAGTTCTTC. Translated, it gives CASILAGIMDEQFF.

This chain links TRBV21-1 with TRBJ2-1; the table calls TRBD1, which could not be checked here. TRBV21-1 is a pseudogene locus. This CDR3 spans 13 amino acids. CDR3: CASSKGGHNEQFF. The CDR3 nucleotides read TGTGCCAGCAGCAAAGGGGGGCACAATGAGCAGTTCTTC.

The chain recombines TRBV18 with TRBJ2-6; a weak D match, TRBD1 (6 bases). The CDR3 loop spans 19 amino acids. V dropped 3 bases and J dropped 0 bases, with 18 bases sitting between them. The V gene's germline CDR1 is KGHSH and CDR2 LQKENI. The CDR3 sequence: CASSPEDRSPYSGANVLTF. CDR3 nucleotide sequence: TGTGCCAGCTCACCCGAGGACAGATCTCCCTACTCTGGGGCCAACGTCCTGACTTTC.

The chain links TRBV10-3 to TRBJ1-2; TRBD1 is a possible D gene (5 bases). Germline V CDR1 and CDR2: ENHRY, SYGVKD. Trimming stripped 4 bases from V and 1 base from J, with 10 bases between. The CDR3 is made up of 14 amino acids. CDR3 nucleotide sequence: TGTGCCATCAGTGGCTCTCAGGGTAACTATGGCTACACCTTC. This codes for CAISGSQGNYGYTF.